This T cell receptor beta chain originates from a study of blood T cells in healthy people across ages. V was shortened by 4 bases and J by 4 bases, with 13 bases between the two germline ends. CDR1 MNHEY and CDR2 SVGAGI come from the germline V gene. This CDR3 is built from 14 residues. Primers used in a second PCR of roughly 7 to 12 cycles were a sample-barcoded 5' primer and a J-beta primer mix. TCRdb analysed the 5' RACE reads with MiXCR anew, one entry per CDR3 protein. This sample yields 1.5 million to 2 million distinct CDR3 sequences, of which 35% to 50% are seen a single time; about 21% belongs to the top ten.

The receptor was isolated from a human donor in good health. The sequencing input was blood. This chain uses TRBV6-5 with TRBJ1-1, with D unclear. CDR3 protein: CASSCAEGSTEAFF. As DNA, the CDR3 is TGTGCCAGCAGTTGCGCTGAAGGTTCCACTGAAGCTTTCTTT.